A single TCR beta chain is shown here with its context. Intraepithelial and lamina propria lymphocytes were released after the graft tissue was processed. The source of the sample is a study of graft-versus-host responses after intestinal transplantation. The CDR3 runs 16 residues. The V gene's germline CDR1 is SGDLS and CDR2 YYNGEE. Trimming at V came to 2 bases and at J to 6 bases, leaving 9 bases not matched to a gene. Clones were sequenced by immunoSEQ multiplex PCR, and TCRdb holds only the in-frame ones, with some missing. The sample contains 3,000 to 4,000 clones, just under 75% of which appear only once.

The sample in question was ileum tissue, obtained 950 to 1,200 days after intestinal transplantation. V usage is TRBV9 and J usage is TRBJ2-1, with 9 bases matching TRBD1. The TCR sequence derives from a human patient who received an intestinal transplant, so some T cells may come from the graft donor. The CDR3 reads CASSVAGTGPGNEQFF. The CDR3, as DNA: TGTGCCAGCAGCGTGGCCGGGACAGGGCCAGGCAATGAGCAGTTCTTC.